A single T cell receptor beta chain is shown here with its context. No antigen is known for it. Sequenced by immunoSEQ multiplex PCR; TCRdb stores in-frame clones only, minus some. The table lists a few hundred thousand clones, about nine tenths of them singletons, with about 5% in the top ten. Treatment: approximately 18 received Ad26.COV2.S at low or high dose, single or two shots; 5 received placebo; per-sample allocation not given. Material that was analyzed had been drawn on day 63 after the first vaccine or placebo injection. This vaccine is an Ad26 vector that expresses the Wuhan-strain SARS-CoV-2 spike. The data stem from a study of Ad26.COV2.S vaccination and SARS-CoV-2 variants. Study in general: Donor was in the COV1001 Ad26.COV2.S trial arm.

General study points: Recipients given vaccine exceeded placebo recipients in spike-specific TCR breadth. Measures of TCR breadth and depth may have fallen short of total T cell responses.

The input for sequencing was peripheral blood, taken in a trial of Ad26.COV2.S vaccine versus placebo. The sequence came from a person aged 18 to 65 who received the Ad26.COV2.S COVID-19 vaccine or a placebo.

This chain's CDR3 is CASSIGVGNNEQFF. DNA of the CDR3: TGTGCCAGTAGTATAGGGGTCGGGAACAATGAGCAGTTCTTC. V gene TRBV19 combines with J gene TRBJ2-1, with a tentative D call TRBD2 (5 bases). Germline V CDR1 and CDR2: LNHDA, SQIVND (reference sequence). Trimming shortened V by 1 base and J by 5 bases, and 9 bases separated the two germline ends. The CDR3 spans 14 residues. Based on the CDR3 plus reference TRBV19 and TRBJ2-1, the full variable domain is DGGITQSPKYLFRKEGQNVTLSCEQNLNHDAMYWYRQDPGQGLRLIYYSQIVNDFQKGDIAEGYSVSREKKESFPLTVTSAQKNPTAFYLCASSIGVGNNEQFFGPGTRLTVL.